One and the same sample provided the 15 T cell receptor beta chains below, sequenced in a study of T-cell reconstitution after alpha-beta-depleted transplantation in children (TCRdb year 2016). The method behind the library was PCR. The run used an Illumina HiSeq 2500. To normalize quantification of the TCRbeta repertoire, the TCR libraries were built with molecular barcoding that relied on unique molecular identifiers. The public reads were run again by TCRdb, first through fastp at Q25 and then through MiXCR, and only productive beta chains were kept. Every CDR3 protein is listed once, alongside the most common genes and DNA of its rows. Within this sample are hundreds of thousands of distinct CDR3 sequences, with 10% to 15% of them counted one time only. The top ten clones comprise over 2% of the sample. The sample's treatment or condition label is to be understood as: allogeneic hematopoietic cell transplantation with graft depleted of TCRalphabeta T cells and CD19 B cells.

The sequencing here drew on PBMCs, mostly from graft donor cells, taken 360 days after TCRalphabeta/CD19-depleted stem cell transplant. Receptors originate from a male patient aged 10 to 17 who had a stem cell transplant for acute myeloid leukemia, so the T cells may come from the graft donor.

This clonotype was picked up many times. The gene calls are TRBV5-1 and TRBJ2-7; 8 bases are shared with TRBD1. This CDR3 has 15 residues. Germline CDR1 is SGHRS and CDR2 is YFSETQ. Unmatched junction bases numbered 7, after V lost 0 bases and J lost 5 bases. This CDR3 is CASSLEQGVVHEQYF. The CDR3 nucleotides are TGCGCCAGCAGCTTGGAACAGGGGGTAGTACACGAGCAGTACTTC.

The chain links TRBV6-1 to TRBJ1-5; TRBD1 agrees at 7 bases. There are 14 residues in the CDR3. V lost 4 bases, J lost 7 bases, and 7 bases stayed unmatched. The germline gives CDR1 MNHNS, CDR2 SASEGT. Here the CDR3 DNA reads TGTGCCAGCAGTGCGACAGGGTTTCGGCAGCCCCAGCATTTT. Protein product: CASSATGFRQPQHF.

V and J are TRBV6-5 and TRBJ2-7; D might be TRBD2 (5 bases). Looked up from germline, CDR1 is MNHEY and CDR2 is SVGAGI. V was cut by 6 bases and J by 3 bases, with 9 bases left in between. There are 12 residues in the CDR3. The CDR3: CASRDSLYEQYF. CDR3 coding DNA: TGTGCCAGCAGGGACTCTCTCTACGAGCAGTACTTC.

The CDR3 bases are TGTGCCAGCAGCCAATACCCCTGGACAGGGCGAACTGAAGCTTTCTTT. It specifies CASSQYPWTGRTEAFF. This chain joins TRBV28 and TRBJ1-1; the match to TRBD1 covers 8 bases. With 6 bases clipped from V and 5 bases from J, the junction kept 14 bases outside the gene matches. Per germline, CDR1 MDHEN and CDR2 SYDVKM. The CDR3 runs to 16 residues.

The chain recombines TRBV7-9 with TRBJ2-7; D unresolved. CDR3 size: 14 residues. Germline-derived CDR1 and CDR2 are SEHNR and FQNEAQ (reference sequence). V lost 1 base and J lost 3, with 10 bases in between. This CDR3 reads CASSLGVRVYEQYF. The DNA of the CDR3 is TGTGCCAGCAGCTTAGGAGTACGGGTCTACGAGCAGTACTTC.

This clonotype came up once. The CDR3 DNA follows: TGTGCCAGCAGTGTGGCAGGGGGGAACGAGCAGTACTTC. As protein: CASSVAGGNEQYF. This chain joins TRBV6-1 and TRBJ2-7, with D possibly TRBD1 on 7 matching bases. Trimming left V 4 bases short and J 5 bases short, with 12 bases between. Germline CDR1 MNHNS, CDR2 SASEGT. This CDR3 contains 13 residues.

Points on this clonotype: Because it lacks the conserved phenylalanine or tryptophan at the end, this CDR3 is likely a read error. This chain connects TRBV20-1 to TRBJ1-4; 7 nucleotides line up with TRBD1. Germline V CDR1 and CDR2: DFQATT, SNEGSKA (reference sequence). Trimming at V came to 3 bases and at J to 2 bases, leaving 3 bases not matched to a gene. The CDR3 is 14 residues long. CDR3 in amino acids: CSARGQKTNEKLFL. CDR3 bases: TGCAGTGCTAGGGGACAGAAGACTAATGAAAAACTGTTTTTA.

This rearrangement joins TRBV9 to TRBJ2-7; D remains ambiguous. The CDR3 length is 15 residues. Germline-derived CDR1 and CDR2 are SGDLS and YYNGEE. V lost 2 bases to trimming and J lost 6 bases, with 18 bases between them. The CDR3 loop reads CASSVSPSTLGEQYF. The CDR3 nucleotides are TGTGCCAGCAGCGTTTCTCCGTCAACCCTTGGCGAGCAGTACTTC.

This clonotype was counted at least ten times. The rearrangement joins TRBV14 to TRBJ2-1; D is ambiguous. CDR1 and CDR2 from the germline V gene are SGHDN and FVKESK. V was cut by 0 bases and J by 4 bases, with 7 bases left in between. The CDR3 consists of 14 residues. CDR3 loop: CASSQDTLYNEQFF. In DNA, the CDR3 is TGTGCCAGCAGCCAAGATACCCTTTACAATGAGCAGTTCTTC.

V and J are TRBV7-9 and TRBJ2-1, with TRBD2 identical over 10 bases. Germline-derived CDR1 and CDR2 are SEHNR and FQNEAQ (reference sequence). The J segment lost 8 bases and the V segment lost 3 bases, leaving 13 bases of the junction unmatched. The CDR3 is 17 amino acids. The CDR3 DNA reads TGTGCCAGCAGCTTCGGGAACCCTAGCGGGAGATCGGATGAGCAGTTCTTC. Protein sequence: CASSFGNPSGRSDEQFF.

Ten or more counts support this clonotype. The V call is TRBV25-1, the J call TRBJ2-3; D gene ambiguous. The CDR3 has 15 amino acids. Germline-derived CDR1 and CDR2 are MGHDK and SYGVNS. Trimming pared 2 bases from V and 1 base from J, leaving 10 bases between. The CDR3 here is CASSERYLGTDTQYF. The CDR3 bases are TGTGCCAGCAGTGAACGTTACTTGGGCACAGATACGCAGTATTTT.

The chain employs TRBV6-6 and TRBJ2-5; D ambiguous. V was clipped by 7 bases and J by 7 bases, with 16 bases between them. CDR1 and CDR2 (germline): MNHNY, SVGAGI (reference sequence). This CDR3 is 13 amino acids long. CDR3 sequence reads: CASMGRQPGTQYF. The CDR3 nucleotides read TGTGCCAGCATGGGCCGCCAACCAGGGACCCAGTACTTC.

This clonotype was picked up a small number of times. The chain combines TRBV7-3 with TRBJ2-2; 8 bases fit TRBD2. V gave up 4 bases and J gave up 6 bases; unmatched junction bases: 13. The CDR3 loop spans 17 amino acids. The germline V gene has CDR1 SGHTA and CDR2 FQGTGA. The CDR3 region has the DNA TGTGCCAGCAGCTCCATGGGGGGGACTAGAGCCCCCGGGGAGCTGTTTTTT. Translated, it gives CASSSMGGTRAPGELFF. Using reference TRBV7-3 and TRBJ2-2 for the parts outside the CDR3, the full variable domain is GAGVSQTPSNKVTEKGKYVELRCDPISGHTALYWYRQSLGQGPEFLIYFQGTGAADDSGLPNDRFFAVRPEGSVSTLKIQRTERGDSAVYLCASSSMGGTRAPGELFFGEGSRLTVL.

This clonotype has only a few counts. As DNA, the CDR3 is TGTGCCAGCAGTTACCCTCCGGGGTTGAGCGGGGCCTCCGGGGAGCTGTTTTTT. Its protein product is CASSYPPGLSGASGELFF. The chain joins TRBV6-5 to TRBJ2-2; 7 positions agree with TRBD2. The CDR3 runs 18 residues. V shed 2 bases, J shed 6 bases, and the junction held 15 bases outside the gene matches. Germline V gene sequence: CDR1 MNHEY, CDR2 SVGAGI.

This clonotype was detected ten times or more. The CDR3 region is CSVQGDGELFF. CDR3 coding DNA: TGCAGCGTTCAAGGGGACGGGGAGCTGTTTTTT. J is TRBJ2-2 and V is TRBV29-1, with a weak D call TRBD1 (5 bases). Deletions cut 5 bases from V and 7 bases from J, with 8 bases between. This CDR3 region has 11 residues. Looked up from germline, CDR1 is SQVTM and CDR2 is ANQGSEA.